This T cell receptor beta chain was sequenced for a study of T cells in Graves' hyperthyroidism and ophthalmopathy. Broader study findings: Most clonotypes expanded in the thyroid (above 0.001) were also present in blood.

From RNA transcripts, TCR beta CDR3 regions were amplified. The HTBI primer set served for first-round RT-PCR of the TCR CDR3. TCRdb called the multiplex PCR reads again in MiXCR, with one record for every CDR3 protein. The table has hundreds of thousands of distinct CDR3 sequences, less than 30% seen once. This clonotype was seen only a few times. Its specificity is not known. J gave up 4 bases and V 5 bases, and 7 bases lay outside the gene matches. CDR3 size: 14 residues. Sequences were obtained from blood. The V call is TRBV12-3 or TRBV12-4, the J call TRBJ1-2; TRBD1 agrees at 7 bases. The clonotype comes from a man aged 40-55 years with Graves' hyperthyroidism that later progressed to Graves' ophthalmopathy. CDR3 amino acids: CASSPRTGTYGYTF. CDR3 nucleotides: TGTGCCAGCAGTCCTCGGACAGGAACCTATGGCTACACCTTC.